This entry describes one TCR beta chain. This clone's antigen is unknown. Per-base quality was not reported, and no clone a single base away is much larger than it. The immunoSEQ Assay was the method used to sequence TCRbeta CDR3 regions. After extraction, genomic DNA underwent amplification by bias-controlled multiplex PCR, followed by high-throughput sequencing. On the authors' methods: Collapsing and filtering of sequences were performed to quantify the absolute abundance of each unique TCRbeta CDR3 region. T cell fraction was estimated by normalizing TCRbeta template counts to usable DNA, which was measured by amplifying reference genes present in all nucleated cells. Repertoire TCRs were annotated as SARS-CoV-2-specific when V gene, CDR3 amino acid sequence and J gene were exactly matched to a known reactive TCR set. MIRA supplied the reference SARS-CoV-2 TCR set, which was filtered for enrichment in COVID-19-positive ImmuneCODE repertoires so that public or cross-reactive TCRs were removed. Using the MIRA antigens, annotated TCRs were further analysed by specific ORF or by position within an ORF. Depth was the summed frequency of annotated unique rearrangements, while breadth was defined as annotated unique rearrangements over total unique productive rearrangements. TCR breadth was compared between groups using two-sided Wilcoxon rank-sum tests. The immuneACCESS repertoire file appears here via TCRdb, limited to in-frame rearrangements. These files lack a portion of the clones; in checked studies, under half of the deficit traces to unresolved V genes, and the cause of the others is not known. V and J calls and clone size are those listed in that table; D and trimming were worked out from the DNA. Recorded for this sample are about 680,000 clones; around 89% of them occurred a single time. The ten largest clones take up about 1.5% of the sample.

The source of the sample is a study of Ad26.COV2.S vaccination and SARS-CoV-2 variants (dated by TCRdb to 2020 to 2023). Study-level background: Vaccine-arm donors were drawn from COV1001, a multicentre, randomized, double-blind, placebo-controlled phase I-IIa trial of Ad26.COV2.S in healthy adults. Ad26.COV2.S was administered intramuscularly at a dose of 5x10^10 or 1x10^11 viral particles, either as one shot or as two shots given 56 days apart. Sequencing of the TCRbeta repertoire served to evaluate the specificity and breadth of SARS-CoV-2-reactive T cell receptors following Ad26.COV2.S vaccination. A total of 32 samples were included in the TCR-sequenced set, comprising some 20 Ad26.COV2.S vaccine recipients, 5 placebo recipients and 8 SARS-CoV-2 convalescent individuals. Trial participants were randomized into five groups of five: low-dose or high-dose Ad26.COV2.S given once or twice, or placebo on both occasions. Blinding of investigators to trial group allocation was maintained during experiments and outcome assessment.

Per the publication, the treatment or condition label means: around 19 received Ad26.COV2.S at low or high dose, single or two shots; 5 received placebo; per-sample allocation not given. Repertoires of vaccine and placebo recipients were sequenced from samples taken on day 63 after the first injection. Between 29 July and 7 August 2020, Cohort 1b enrolled some 25 adults aged 18-55 years at one site in Boston, USA. Ad26.COV2.S was a replication-incompetent adenovirus type 26 vector that expressed a prefusion-stabilized SARS-CoV-2 spike protein derived from the original Wuhan strain. Overall study outcomes, separate from this receptor: Ad26.COV2.S recipients had higher spike-specific TCR breadth than placebo recipients (P = 0.0014). According to the authors, total T cell responses may have been underestimated by the TCR breadth and depth analyses. After vaccination, spike-specific CD8+ and CD4+ T cell responses were reported to show substantial breadth. Non-spike TCR breadth was comparable between vaccine and placebo recipients, consistent with the vaccine containing only spike. The study was not powered to compare responses between vaccine doses or regimens.

From a lookup of the germline V gene, CDR1 and CDR2 are SGHDT and YYEEEE. V is cut by 4 bases and J by 6 bases, and the space between the germline ends is 16 bases. Taken from cysteine to phenylalanine, the CDR3 has 14 residues. CDR3 DNA only is kept here, 42 bases in frame from base 1. The source was peripheral blood, collected in a trial of Ad26.COV2.S vaccine versus placebo. This sequence was found in a person between 18 and 65 years old who received the Ad26.COV2.S COVID-19 vaccine or a placebo. The chain uses TRBV5-6 and TRBJ1-2, with the D gene not clear enough to name. The CDR3 has the sequence CASSPPVRFDGYTF. The nucleotide sequence is given as TGTGCCAGCAGCCCCCCCGTCAGGTTTGATGGCTACACCTTC. This CDR3, with the reference TRBV5-6 and TRBJ1-2 proteins standing in past its ends, gives the full variable domain DAGVTQSPTHLIKTRGQQVTLRCSPKSGHDTVSWYQQALGQGPQFIFQYYEEEERQRGNFPDRFSGHQFPNYSSELNVNALLLGDSALYLCASSPPVRFDGYTFGSGTRLTVV.